The 10 T cell receptor beta chains below come from one sample, sequenced in a study of blood T cell repertoires in COVID-19. TCRdb keeps only in-frame clones here, not all; method: immunoSEQ multiplex PCR. The sample lists 250,000 to 300,000 clones; 70% to 90% were seen once. Sequencing was carried out using peripheral blood. All receptors derive from a man aged 50 or older with active or convalescent COVID-19.

The V call is TRBV5-5, the J call TRBJ2-5; D possibly corresponds to TRBD1 (5 bases). This CDR3 region has 15 residues. Germline V gene data show CDR1 as SGHKS and CDR2 as YYEKEE (reference sequence). V dropped 4 bases and J dropped 2 bases, with 15 bases sitting between them. The CDR3 protein is CASSALGAPQETQYF. The CDR3 DNA reads as TGTGCCAGCAGCGCACTTGGGGCACCACAAGAGACCCAGTACTTC.

This clone appeared a single time. V and J are TRBV27 and TRBJ2-7; 8 nucleotides align to TRBD2. Germline loops: CDR1 MNHEY, CDR2 SMNVEV (reference sequence). Losses at the gene ends were 5 bases for V and 0 bases for J; bases not matched to a gene: 6. The CDR3 is made up of 15 amino acids. CDR3 amino acids: CASSGGGLGSYEQYF. The CDR3 nucleotides are TGTGCCAGCAGTGGGGGGGGACTAGGCTCCTACGAGCAGTACTTC.

This clone showed up just a few times. Different DNA sequences within this sample yield the same CDR3. The J gene is TRBJ2-7, the V gene TRBV18, with TRBD2 as a possible D gene (6 bases). Germline CDR1 and CDR2: KGHSH and LQKENI. The V and J ends lost 0 bases and 3 bases respectively, with 9 bases between them. The CDR3 covers 14 residues. Here the CDR3 reads CASSPPTSRYEQYF. The CDR3 DNA follows: TGTGCCAGCTCACCACCAACTAGCCGCTACGAGCAGTACTTC.

The chain employs TRBV19 and TRBJ2-2; 10 positions agree with TRBD2. With V trimmed by 5 bases and J by 4 bases, 10 bases remained unmatched. This CDR3 has 17 residues. Looked up from germline, CDR1 is LNHDA and CDR2 is SQIVND (reference sequence). The CDR3, as DNA: TGTGCCAGTAGTTTTACCGTTAGCGGGAGGATCACCGGGGAGCTGTTTTTT. It is translated as CASSFTVSGRITGELFF.

This clone was observed a single time. V usage is TRBV7-9 and J usage is TRBJ2-5, with 13 bases that match TRBD2. J was trimmed by 5 bases and V by 4 bases; bases with no gene match: 4. CDR3 length equals 15 residues. The germline CDR1 and CDR2 sequences are SEHNR and FQNEAQ (reference sequence). CDR3 nucleotides: TGTGCCAGCAGCTCTAGGGGACTAGCGGGGGAGACCCAGTACTTC. This sequence encodes CASSSRGLAGETQYF.

This sequence joins TRBV27 and TRBJ2-6; 9 bases fit TRBD1. V lost 1 base and J lost 2; bases outside the gene matches: 9. Germline V gene lookup returns CDR1 MNHEY and CDR2 SMNVEV (reference sequence). There are 19 residues in the CDR3. CDR3 amino acids: CASSLFLGQGKAGANVLTF. The DNA of the CDR3 is TGTGCCAGCAGTTTATTTCTGGGACAGGGAAAGGCTGGGGCCAACGTCCTGACTTTC. Together with reference TRBV27 and TRBJ2-6, the CDR3 gives the full variable domain: EAQVTQNPRYLITVTGKKLTVTCSQNMNHEYMSWYRQDPGLGLRQIYYSMNVEVTDKGDVPEGYKVSRKEKRNFPLILESPSPNQTSLYFCASSLFLGQGKAGANVLTFGAGSRLTVL.

This clone was seen once. V usage is TRBV24-1 and J usage is TRBJ2-3; 10 nucleotides line up with TRBD2. V was clipped by 3 bases and J by 8 bases; unmatched bases: 7. Germline loops: CDR1 KGHDR, CDR2 SFDVKD. The CDR3 consists of 15 residues. CDR3: CATSDPSGRGGTQYF. As DNA, the CDR3 is TGTGCCACCAGTGATCCGAGCGGGAGGGGGGGTACGCAGTATTTT.

The rearrangement joins TRBV6-2 or TRBV6-3 to TRBJ2-7; 9 nucleotides agree with TRBD1. The ends lost 7 bases at V and 5 bases at J; junction bases unmatched: 6. CDR3 length: 13 amino acids. Germline CDR1 is MNHEY and CDR2 is SVGEGT. CDR3 amino acids: CASIPTGGDEQYF. CDR3 nucleotides: TGTGCCAGCATCCCAACAGGGGGCGACGAGCAGTACTTC.

The chain carries TRBV7-9 and TRBJ2-7; the D is unclear. The germline V and J ends were trimmed by 5 bases and 4 bases, with 15 bases remaining between them. The CDR3 extends over 14 amino acids. In germline, CDR1 is SEHNR, CDR2 FQNEAQ (reference sequence). CDR3 nucleotide sequence: TGTGCCAGCAGCCCGCCCCAAGCTTCATACGAGCAGTACTTC. This gives the protein CASSPPQASYEQYF.

The chain is built from TRBV6-4 and TRBJ1-2; D ambiguous. The CDR3 extends over 11 amino acids. V lost 2 bases, J lost 4 bases, and 2 bases lay in between. Germline values: CDR1 MRHNA, CDR2 SNTAGT. Here the CDR3 reads CASSDRYGYTF. The CDR3 bases are TGTGCCAGCAGTGACCGCTATGGCTACACCTTC.